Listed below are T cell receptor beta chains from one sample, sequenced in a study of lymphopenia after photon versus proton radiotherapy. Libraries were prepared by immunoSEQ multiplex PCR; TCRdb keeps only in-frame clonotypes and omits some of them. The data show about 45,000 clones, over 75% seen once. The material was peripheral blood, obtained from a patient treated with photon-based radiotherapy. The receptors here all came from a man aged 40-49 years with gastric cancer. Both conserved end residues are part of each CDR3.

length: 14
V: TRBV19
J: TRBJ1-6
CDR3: CASSTRYYNSPLHF

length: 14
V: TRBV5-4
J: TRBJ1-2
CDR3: CASRTPGQWDGYTF

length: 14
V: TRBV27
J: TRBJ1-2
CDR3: CASSQRGGGYGYTF

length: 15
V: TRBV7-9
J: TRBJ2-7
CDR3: CASSLGVTATYEQYF

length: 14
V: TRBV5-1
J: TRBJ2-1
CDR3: CASSGTSGGLLQFF

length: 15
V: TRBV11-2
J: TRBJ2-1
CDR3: CASRSGTGVISEQFF

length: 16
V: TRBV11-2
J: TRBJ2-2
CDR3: CASSLGTSGRTGELFF

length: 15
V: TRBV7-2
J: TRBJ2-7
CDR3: CASSLSFSMTYEQYF

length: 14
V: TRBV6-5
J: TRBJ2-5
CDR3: CASRPGLAGETQYF

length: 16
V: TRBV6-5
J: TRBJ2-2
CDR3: CASSFGGGRRSGELFF

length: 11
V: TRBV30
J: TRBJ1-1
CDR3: CAWVRNTEAFF

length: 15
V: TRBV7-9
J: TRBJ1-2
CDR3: CASSLEYGTGGGYTF

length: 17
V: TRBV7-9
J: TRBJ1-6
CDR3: CASSLARPGPHNSPLHF

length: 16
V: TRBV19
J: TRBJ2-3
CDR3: CASTPFERGTTDTQYF

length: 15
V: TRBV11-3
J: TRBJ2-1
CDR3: CASSLAGGSYNEQFF

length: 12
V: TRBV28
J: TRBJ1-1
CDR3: CASSTGNTEAFF

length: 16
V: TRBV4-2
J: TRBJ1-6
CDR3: CASSQESGQIYSPLHF

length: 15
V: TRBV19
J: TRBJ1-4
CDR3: CASSTKGGTNEKLFF

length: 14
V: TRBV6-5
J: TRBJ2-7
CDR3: CASSYSTGFGEQYF